Sequencing of this T cell receptor beta chain was carried out in a study of blood T cells in healthy people across ages. Isolation yielded PBMCs, at least 7 million per sample, in every case. The CDR3 runs to 14 residues. Trimming removed 2 bases at V and 6 bases at J, with 12 bases between. CDR1 is MNHNY and CDR2 is SVGAGI in the germline V gene (reference sequence). A second PCR of roughly 7 to 11 cycles used a sample-barcoded 5' primer and a J-beta primer mix. Samples each returned at least 3 million CDR3-containing paired-end reads. TCRdb reanalysed the 5' RACE reads using MiXCR and keeps one entry per CDR3 protein. The sample contains about 830,000 distinct CDR3 sequences, roughly 50% of which appear only once.

The sample was blood. The rearrangement links TRBV6-6 to TRBJ2-3; D is possibly TRBD1 or TRBD2 (6 bases each). The receptor was derived from a man aged 30 to 39 in good health. The CDR3 DNA is TGTGCCAGCAGTTACATCGGGGGCTGGGATACGCAGTATTTT. It yields the protein CASSYIGGWDTQYF.